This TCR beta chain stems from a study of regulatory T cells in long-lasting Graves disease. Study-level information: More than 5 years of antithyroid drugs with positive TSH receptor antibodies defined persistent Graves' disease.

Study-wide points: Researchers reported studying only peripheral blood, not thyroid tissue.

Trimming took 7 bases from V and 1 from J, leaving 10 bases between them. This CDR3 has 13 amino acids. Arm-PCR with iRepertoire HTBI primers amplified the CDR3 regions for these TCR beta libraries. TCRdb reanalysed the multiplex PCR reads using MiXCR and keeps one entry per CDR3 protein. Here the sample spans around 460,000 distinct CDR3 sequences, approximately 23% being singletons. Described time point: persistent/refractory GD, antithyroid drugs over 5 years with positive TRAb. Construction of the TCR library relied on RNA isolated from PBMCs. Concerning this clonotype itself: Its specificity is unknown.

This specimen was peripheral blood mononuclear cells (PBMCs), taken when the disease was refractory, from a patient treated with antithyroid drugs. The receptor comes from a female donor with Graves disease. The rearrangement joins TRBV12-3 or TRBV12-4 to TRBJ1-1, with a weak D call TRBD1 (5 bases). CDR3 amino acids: CASTRQQNTEAFF. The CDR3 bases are TGTGCCAGCACAAGACAGCAGAACACTGAAGCTTTCTTT.